A selection of T cell receptor beta chains follows, all from one sample in a study of post-analysis software for immune sequencing data. TCRdb analysed the PCR reads with MiXCR anew, one entry per CDR3 protein. The sample has about 460,000 distinct CDR3 sequences, around 40% seen once. Sequenced material: blood. Source of these receptors: a girl aged 10 to 17 with multiple sclerosis. CDR3s include the opening cysteine and the closing phenylalanine or tryptophan. A D gene is named only where the DNA matches it firmly. A clone size is listed for some rows: how often the clone was seen (once, few, many), or a class if it is expanded.

D	V	size	J	DNA	CDR3
.	TRBV27	few	TRBJ2-7	TGTGCCAGCAGTTTATTGGTGACACTTAACTACAATGAGCAGTACTTC	CASSLLVTLNYNEQYF
TRBD1	TRBV12-3/TRBV12-4	few	TRBJ2-6	TGTGCCAGCAGCCTTAACAGGGGTGGGGCCAACGTCCTGACTTTC	CASSLNRGGANVLTF
.	TRBV7-3	.	TRBJ2-5	TGTGCCAGCAGACAAACGGGGCAAGAGACCCAGTACTTC	CASRQTGQETQYF
.	TRBV7-2	few	TRBJ1-1	TGTGCCAGCAGCTTTGGGGGGGTGGACACTGAAGCTTTCTTT	CASSFGGVDTEAFF
TRBD2	TRBV12-3/TRBV12-4	.	TRBJ2-5	TGTGCCAGCAGTTTAGTCCTAGCGGCGCTACAAGAGACCCAGTACTTC	CASSLVLAALQETQYF
.	TRBV5-6	.	TRBJ2-7	TGTGCCAGCAGCAGAGACACGGCGAACTACGAGCAGTACTTC	CASSRDTANYEQYF
.	TRBV29-1	.	TRBJ2-1	TGCAGCGTTGAAGATCGGAACACAATCCAAGAGACCCAGTTCTTC	CSVEDRNTIQETQFF
TRBD1	TRBV4-1	few	TRBJ1-1	TGCGCCAGCAGCCGAGAAACAGGGGAGAGGAACACTGAAGCTTTCTTT	CASSRETGERNTEAFF
.	TRBV20-1	.	TRBJ2-7	TGCAGTGCAGAGGACAGGAGGGACTCCTACGAGCAGTACTTC	CSAEDRRDSYEQYF
TRBD2	TRBV6-1	.	TRBJ2-5	TGTGCCAGCCGGCCGGGAGGTTGGGGCCAAGAGACCCAGTACTTC	CASRPGGWGQETQYF
TRBD1	TRBV25-1	few	TRBJ1-6	TGTGCCAGCAGTGACGGCGCAGGGGGCTTTAATTCACCCCTCCACTTT	CASSDGAGGFNSPLHF
.	TRBV3-1	.	TRBJ2-7	TGTGCCAGCAGCCAAGGACCGAACATCTACGAGCAGTACTTC	CASSQGPNIYEQYF
TRBD1	TRBV12-3/TRBV12-4	.	TRBJ1-2	TGTGCCAGCAGTTTAGGCGACAGGGGGAATGGCTGCACCTTC	CASSLGDRGNGCTF
TRBD1	TRBV10-3	few	TRBJ1-1	TGTGCCATCGCGACAGGGGGCAAGGACACTGAAGCTTTCTTT	CAIATGGKDTEAFF
.	TRBV7-2	.	TRBJ2-2	TGTGCCAGCAGCTTAGGGATGGCCACCGGGGAGCTGTTTTTT	CASSLGMATGELFF
.	TRBV4-3	.	TRBJ2-7	TGCGCCAGCAGCCAAGAACGGGGCGGGGAGCAGTACTTC	CASSQERGGEQYF
TRBD1	TRBV20-1	.	TRBJ2-3	TGCAGTGCTAGCCAGACAGGGATCACAGATACGCAGTATTTT	CSASQTGITDTQYF
TRBD1	TRBV18	.	TRBJ2-1	TGTGCCAGCTCACGAGACAGGGAAAGGTACAATGAGCAGTTCTTC	CASSRDRERYNEQFF
TRBD1	TRBV20-1	.	TRBJ1-1	TGCAGTGCCAGGGACAGTCCCAACACTGAAGCTTTCTTT	CSARDSPNTEAFF
.	TRBV29-1	few	TRBJ2-7	TGCAGCGTTGAAGAATCAGGACACGAATACGAGCAGTACTTC	CSVEESGHEYEQYF
.	TRBV28	.	TRBJ1-1	TGTGCCAGCCTAGCACCTGGGGTGAAAACTGAAGCTTTCTTT	CASLAPGVKTEAFF
TRBD1	TRBV4-1	.	TRBJ2-7	TGCGCCAGCAGCCAAGTCGGGACAGTCTCCTACGAGCAGTACTTC	CASSQVGTVSYEQYF
TRBD1	TRBV29-1	.	TRBJ1-1	TGCAGCGTTGAAGAACAGGGGCGTGATTTCTTT	CSVEEQGRDFF
.	TRBV12-3/TRBV12-4	many	TRBJ2-1	TGTGCCAGCAGTTTTGGCAATGAGCAGTTCTTC	CASSFGNEQFF
TRBD2	TRBV12-3/TRBV12-4	.	TRBJ2-1	TGTGCCAGCAGTATTGGACTAGCGGTGGGTGAGCAGTTCTTC	CASSIGLAVGEQFF
TRBD1	TRBV28	.	TRBJ2-5	TGTGCCAGCAGCTCAGGGGGCTCCTCTTCCGGAGAGCAGTACTTC	CASSSGGSSSGEQYF
.	TRBV30	.	TRBJ2-2	TGTGCCTGGAGTGCCACCACCGGGGAGCTGTTTTTT	CAWSATTGELFF
TRBD2	TRBV7-2	few	TRBJ2-5	TGTGCCAGCAGCAAAGGACTAGCGGGAGTGAAAGAGACCCAGTACTTC	CASSKGLAGVKETQYF
.	TRBV4-1	.	TRBJ1-1	TGCGCCAGCAGCCAAGAGTGGGGGAACACTGAAGCTTTCTTT	CASSQEWGNTEAFF
TRBD1	TRBV9	.	TRBJ1-4	TGTGCCAGCAGCCGAGGGACAGCCGATGAAAAACTGTTTTTT	CASSRGTADEKLFF
.	TRBV28	.	TRBJ2-4	TGTGCCAGCAGTTCCAACCCACATGAGGTAGCCAAAAACATTCAGTACTTC	CASSSNPHEVAKNIQYF
.	TRBV7-9	.	TRBJ2-5	TGTGCCAGCAGCTTAGGGGGGTCAGACCAAGAGACCCAGTACTTC	CASSLGGSDQETQYF
TRBD1	TRBV7-9	.	TRBJ1-1	TGTGCCAGCAGCTCGGGACAGGGTTCGGGCACTGAAGCTTTCTTT	CASSSGQGSGTEAFF
.	TRBV7-9	.	TRBJ2-1	TGTGCCAGCAGCTTACCCGGGAGAACCTACAATGAGCAGTTCTTC	CASSLPGRTYNEQFF
.	TRBV4-2	.	TRBJ2-3	TGTGCCAGCAGCCAAGACGGGAGCGGAGGTACAGATACGCAGTATTTT	CASSQDGSGGTDTQYF
.	TRBV2	.	TRBJ2-5	TGTGCCAGCATTGGACGGGTTCAAGAGACCCAGTACTTC	CASIGRVQETQYF
.	TRBV28	few	TRBJ1-5	TGTGCCAGCAGAGTAGGGGGTCAGCCCCAGCATTTT	CASRVGGQPQHF
TRBD1	TRBV6-6	few	TRBJ2-1	TGTGCCAGCAGTTACGGGGACAGGGGGCTGCTCAATGAGCAGTTCTTC	CASSYGDRGLLNEQFF
.	TRBV10-3	.	TRBJ1-2	TGTGCCATTGCCAGCAGCCAGAACTCGTACTTTGGTGGCTACACCTTC	CAIASSQNSYFGGYTF